The source of this T cell receptor beta chain is a study of early T cells in non-severe SARS-CoV-2 infection. The germline V gene has CDR1 DFQATT and CDR2 SNEGSKA (reference sequence). The V and J ends lost 6 bases and 2 bases respectively, with 17 bases between them. CDR3 length: 15 residues. This clonotype was detected ten times or more. Antigen unknown. Each single cDNA molecule received a unique molecular identifier. TCRdb processed the 5' RACE reads anew with MiXCR; each CDR3 protein has one entry. The sample lists tens of thousands of distinct CDR3 sequences, 4.5% to 5.5% occurring once. Study observations and caveats: VDJdb matching, biased toward anti-spike CD8 responses, missed private and CD4 specificities.

The specimen sequenced was whole blood. The source of this sequence is an adult who was a healthcare worker with PCR-confirmed SARS-CoV-2 infection or an uninfected control (not recorded which). The V gene is TRBV20-1, the J gene TRBJ2-1; D possibly uses TRBD1 or TRBD2 (5 bases each). The CDR3 DNA reads as TGCAGTGCAACGTGGGACCAAGAAACCTACAATGAGCAGTTCTTC. This codes for CSATWDQETYNEQFF.